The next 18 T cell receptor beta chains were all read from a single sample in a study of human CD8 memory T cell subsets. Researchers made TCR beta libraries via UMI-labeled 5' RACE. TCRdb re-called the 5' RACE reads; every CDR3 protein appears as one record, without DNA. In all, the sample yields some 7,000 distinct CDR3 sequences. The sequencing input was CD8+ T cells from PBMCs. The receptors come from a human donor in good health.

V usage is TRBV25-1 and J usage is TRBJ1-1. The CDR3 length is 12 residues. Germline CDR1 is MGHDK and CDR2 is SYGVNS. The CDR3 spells CASSEFHTEAFF.

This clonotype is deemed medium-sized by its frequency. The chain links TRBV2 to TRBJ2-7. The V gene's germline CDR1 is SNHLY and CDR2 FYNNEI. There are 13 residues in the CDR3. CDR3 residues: CASNERGPYEQYF.

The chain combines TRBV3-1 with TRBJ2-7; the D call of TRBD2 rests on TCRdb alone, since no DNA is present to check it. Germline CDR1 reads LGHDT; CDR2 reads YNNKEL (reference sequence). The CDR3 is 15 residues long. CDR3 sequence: CASSERGGSDYEQYF.

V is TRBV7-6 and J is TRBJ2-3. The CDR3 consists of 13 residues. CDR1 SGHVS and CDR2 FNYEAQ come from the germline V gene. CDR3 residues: CASSLAERDTQYF. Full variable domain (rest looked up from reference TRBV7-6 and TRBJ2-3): GAGVSQSPRYKVTKRGQDVALRCDPISGHVSLYWYRQALGQGPEFLTYFNYEAQQDKSGLPNDRFSAERPEGSISTLTIQRTEQRDSAMYRCASSLAERDTQYFGPGTRLTVL.

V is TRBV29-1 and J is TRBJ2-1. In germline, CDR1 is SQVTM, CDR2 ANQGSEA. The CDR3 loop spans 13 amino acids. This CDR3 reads CSVVGLADNEQFF.

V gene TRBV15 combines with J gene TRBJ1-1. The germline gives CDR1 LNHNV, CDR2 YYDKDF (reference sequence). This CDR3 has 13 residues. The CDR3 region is CATSRDGGTEAFF.

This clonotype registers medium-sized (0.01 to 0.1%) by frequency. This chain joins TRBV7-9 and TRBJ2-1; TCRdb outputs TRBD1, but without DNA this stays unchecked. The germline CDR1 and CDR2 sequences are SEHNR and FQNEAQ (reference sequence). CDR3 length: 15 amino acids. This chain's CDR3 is CASSTPRGPGNEQFF.

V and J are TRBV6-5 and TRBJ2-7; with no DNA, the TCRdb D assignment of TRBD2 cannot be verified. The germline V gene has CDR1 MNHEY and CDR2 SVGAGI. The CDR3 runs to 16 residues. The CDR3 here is CASSYSIGSGSGEQYF.

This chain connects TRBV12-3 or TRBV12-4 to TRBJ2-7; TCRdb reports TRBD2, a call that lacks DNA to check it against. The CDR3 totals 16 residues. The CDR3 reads CASSLVGGQNAYEQYF.

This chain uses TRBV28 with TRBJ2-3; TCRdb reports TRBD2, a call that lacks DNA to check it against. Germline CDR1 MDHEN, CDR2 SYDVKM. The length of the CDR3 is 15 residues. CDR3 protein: CASSYGLTGTDTQYF.

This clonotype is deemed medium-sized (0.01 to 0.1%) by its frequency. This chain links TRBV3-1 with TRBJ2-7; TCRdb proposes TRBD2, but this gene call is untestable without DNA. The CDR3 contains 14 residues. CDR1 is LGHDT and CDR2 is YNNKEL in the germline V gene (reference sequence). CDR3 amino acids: CASSPFASGYEQYF.

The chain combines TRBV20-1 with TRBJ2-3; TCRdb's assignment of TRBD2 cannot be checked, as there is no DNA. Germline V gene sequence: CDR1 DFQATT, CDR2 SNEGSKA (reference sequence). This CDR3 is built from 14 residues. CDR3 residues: CSARVVEGTDTQYF.

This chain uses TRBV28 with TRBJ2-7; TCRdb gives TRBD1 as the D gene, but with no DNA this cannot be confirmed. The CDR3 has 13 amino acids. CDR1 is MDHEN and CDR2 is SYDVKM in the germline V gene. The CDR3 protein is CASSPPGSYEQYF.

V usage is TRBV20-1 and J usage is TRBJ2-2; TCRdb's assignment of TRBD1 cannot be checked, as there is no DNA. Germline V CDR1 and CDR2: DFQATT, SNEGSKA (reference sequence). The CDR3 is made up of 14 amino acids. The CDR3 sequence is CSARDHGIPGELFF.

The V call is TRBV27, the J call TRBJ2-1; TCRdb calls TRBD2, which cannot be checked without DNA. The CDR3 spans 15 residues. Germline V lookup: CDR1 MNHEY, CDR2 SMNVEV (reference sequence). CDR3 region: CASSNSGRSVNEQFF.

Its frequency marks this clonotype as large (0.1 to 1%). This chain's CDR3 is CSALGIADTSSNEQFF. The chain couples TRBV20-1 to TRBJ2-1; with no DNA, the TCRdb D assignment of TRBD2 cannot be verified. CDR1 is DFQATT, CDR2 SNEGSKA, per germline (reference sequence). The CDR3 extends over 16 amino acids.

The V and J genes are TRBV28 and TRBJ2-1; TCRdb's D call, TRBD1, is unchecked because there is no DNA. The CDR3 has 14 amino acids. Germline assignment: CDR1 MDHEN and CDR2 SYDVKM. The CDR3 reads CASRFTGEYNEQFF.

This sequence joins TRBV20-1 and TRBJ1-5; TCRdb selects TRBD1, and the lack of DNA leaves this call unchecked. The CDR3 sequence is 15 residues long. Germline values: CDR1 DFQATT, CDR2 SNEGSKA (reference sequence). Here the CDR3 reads CSARDREYSNQPQHF.